Presented here are 30 T cell receptor beta chains from one specimen sequenced in a study of shared clonotypes between healthy human individuals (dated by TCRdb to the early 2020s). Receptor amplification or capture employed the immunoSEQ multiplex PCR assay. TCRdb retrieved this table from immuneACCESS and kept in-frame rearrangements only. Not all clones are present; in checked studies, unresolved V genes account for under half, and no reason is known for the remainder. The table for this sample lists some 1.4 million clones; roughly 96% of them were counted only once. The top ten constitute approximately 1.1% of the sample. Sequences were obtained from naive CD4+ T cells sorted from blood. The sample's cell subset or site label is to be understood as: CD45RA+ positively selected. Receptors originate from a man younger than 45 in good health.

The V gene is TRBV7-9, the J gene TRBJ2-5, with 16 bases that match TRBD2. Losses at the gene ends were 3 bases for V and 4 bases for J; bases not matched to a gene: 11. CDR1 is SEHNR, CDR2 FQNEAQ, per germline (reference sequence). The CDR3 has 19 residues. CDR3: CASSFPGTSGRAVRETQYF. CDR3 bases: TGTGCCAGCAGCTTCCCCGGGACTAGCGGGAGGGCCGTACGAGAGACCCAGTACTTC.

The CDR3: CASSGVAYGYTF. In nucleotides, the CDR3 is TGTGCCAGCAGCGGTGTGGCCTATGGCTACACCTTC. V usage is TRBV9 and J usage is TRBJ1-2; the D is unclear. Germline lookup yields CDR1 SGDLS and CDR2 YYNGEE. The CDR3 covers 12 residues. V lost 3 bases, J lost 4 bases, and 7 bases lay in between.

This chain joins TRBV5-1 and TRBJ2-7; D possibly corresponds to TRBD2 (5 bases). Germline lookup yields CDR1 SGHRS and CDR2 YFSETQ. This CDR3 is 15 amino acids long. V shed 5 bases and J shed 5 bases, with 20 bases lying between them. CDR3 nucleotides: TGCGCCAGCAGGCGGGTACCCCTGGGAGTCCACGAGCAGTACTTC. This gives the protein CASRRVPLGVHEQYF.

CDR3 region: CASTGTEESSTDTQYF. The CDR3 DNA is TGTGCCAGCACAGGGACGGAAGAATCTAGCACAGATACGCAGTATTTT. The chain has TRBV28 and TRBJ2-3; D tentatively fits TRBD1 or TRBD2 (5 bases each). V lost 7 bases, J lost 0 bases, and 17 bases lay in between. This CDR3 contains 16 residues. Germline-derived CDR1 and CDR2 are MDHEN and SYDVKM.

With respect to this clone: Relative to the germline gene, one junction end is altered; a read error may explain this. This rearrangement joins TRBV5-1 to TRBJ2-7; 10 bases are shared with TRBD1. The germline V gene has CDR1 SGHRS and CDR2 YFSETQ. This CDR3 has 18 residues. The CDR3 loop is CASRLGMFRDRGNYEQYF. For the CDR3, the DNA is TGCGCCAGCAGGTTGGGAATGTTCCGGGACAGGGGCAACTACGAGCAGTACTTC. Looking up the rest from reference TRBV5-1 and TRBJ2-7 gives the full variable domain: KAGVTQTPRYLIKTRGQQVTLSCSPISGHRSVSWYQQTPGQGLQFLFEYFSETQRNKGNFPGRFSGRQFSNSRSEMNVSTLELGDSALYLCASRLGMFRDRGNYEQYFGPGTRLTVT.

Of note for this clone: Distinct nucleotide sequences in the sample also encode this CDR3. The V and J genes are TRBV18 and TRBJ2-1, with 9 positions matching TRBD2. Germline CDR1 and CDR2: KGHSH and LQKENI. This CDR3 is built from 14 residues. The V segment lost 3 bases and the J segment 4 bases; nucleotides outside the gene matches: 1. The CDR3 sequence is CASSPTSGYNEQFF. CDR3 DNA: TGTGCCAGCTCACCGACTAGCGGTTACAATGAGCAGTTCTTC.

This chain uses TRBV9 with TRBJ2-1, with D possibly matching TRBD2 (6 bases). V was trimmed by 9 bases and J by 8 bases, leaving 27 bases between them. The germline CDR1 and CDR2 sequences are SGDLS and YYNGEE. The CDR3 is made up of 16 amino acids. The CDR3 nucleotides read TGTGCCACCTCGCTAGCGAAAATCTTGCAAGGGGATGAGCAGTTCTTC. It codes for CATSLAKILQGDEQFF.

This chain joins TRBV30 and TRBJ1-4, with D possibly TRBD1 on 6 matching bases. The CDR3 extends over 12 amino acids. Per germline, CDR1 GTSNPN and CDR2 SVGIG (reference sequence). V lost 6 bases and J lost 4, with 9 bases in between. In DNA form, the CDR3 reads TGTGCCTGCACAGGGTTTAATGAAAAACTGTTTTTT. Translated: CACTGFNEKLFF.

The chain employs TRBV5-6 and TRBJ1-2; D unclear. Germline CDR1 SGHDT, CDR2 YYEEEE. The CDR3 covers 15 residues. Trimming pared 2 bases from V and 4 bases from J, leaving 15 bases between. The CDR3 nucleotides are TGTGCCAGCAGCTTCTTAGGGCCTGTTATCTATGGCTACACCTTC. Its translation is CASSFLGPVIYGYTF.

The gene calls are TRBV5-1 and TRBJ2-1, with TRBD1 as a possible D gene (6 bases). CDR3 size: 15 residues. Deletions cut 3 bases from V and 6 bases from J, with 16 bases between. Germline CDR1 is SGHRS and CDR2 is YFSETQ. Here the CDR3 DNA reads TGCGCCAGCAGCTCGGGACACCGAACCCTCAATGAGCAGTTCTTC. As protein: CASSSGHRTLNEQFF.

The rearrangement joins TRBV7-8 to TRBJ2-1; D gene ambiguous. Looked up from germline, CDR1 is SGHVS and CDR2 is FQNEAQ. V lost 4 bases and J 3 bases, leaving 7 bases between the germline ends. The CDR3 contains 13 residues. The chain's CDR3 is CASSSERYNEQFF. The CDR3 DNA reads TGTGCCAGCAGCTCAGAGCGCTACAATGAGCAGTTCTTC.

CDR3 region: CASSSLRSSPDTQYF. In nucleotides, the CDR3 is TGCGCCAGCAGCTCCCTCCGGAGTTCTCCAGATACGCAGTATTTT. The rearrangement links TRBV5-1 to TRBJ2-3; D is uncertain. V dropped 3 bases and J dropped 4 bases, with 15 bases sitting between them. This CDR3 is 15 amino acids long. Germline V gene lookup returns CDR1 SGHRS and CDR2 YFSETQ.

The rearrangement joins TRBV6-5 to TRBJ2-1; 7 nucleotides line up with TRBD2. Germline CDR1 and CDR2: MNHEY and SVGAGI. J lost 7 bases, V lost 7 bases, and 13 bases had no gene match. CDR3 size: 15 residues. CDR3 nucleotide sequence: TGTGCCAGCAAACGACTAGGACTAGACCGAAATGAGCAGTTCTTC. Protein sequence: CASKRLGLDRNEQFF.

This chain connects TRBV5-1 to TRBJ2-7; 7 bases are shared with TRBD2. The V and J ends lost 0 bases and 5 bases, in that order; junction bases with no gene match: 8. Germline V gene sequence: CDR1 SGHRS, CDR2 YFSETQ. The CDR3 spans 15 residues. CDR3 nucleotides: TGCGCCAGCAGCTTGGAGGGCGGGAGTTTTGACGAGCAGTACTTC. Protein product: CASSLEGGSFDEQYF.

The V call is TRBV7-3, the J call TRBJ2-3, with 10 bases aligning to TRBD1. The V and J ends lost 5 bases and 2 bases, in that order; junction bases with no gene match: 4. The CDR3 has 15 residues. The germline gives CDR1 SGHTA, CDR2 FQGTGA. CDR3 residues: CASSRGQGDTDTQYF. The DNA for the CDR3 is TGTGCCAGCAGCCGTGGACAGGGGGACACAGATACGCAGTATTTT.

The chain carries TRBV2 and TRBJ2-4; D uncertain. The CDR3 contains 13 residues. Trimming removed 6 bases from V and 7 bases from J, with 13 bases in between. Germline loops: CDR1 SNHLY, CDR2 FYNNEI. The chain's CDR3 is CASSSDGLNIQYF. The CDR3 DNA reads as TGTGCCAGCAGCTCGGACGGGCTCAACATTCAGTACTTC. The variable domain in full, with the rest retrieved from reference TRBV2 and TRBJ2-4, is EPEVTQTPSHQVTQMGQEVILRCVPISNHLYFYWYRQILGQKVEFLVSFYNNEISEKSEIFDDQFSVERPDGSNFTLKIRSTKLEDSAMYFCASSSDGLNIQYFGAGTRLSVL.

The chain is built from TRBV18 and TRBJ2-7, with 8 nucleotides matching TRBD2. V lost 2 bases and J lost 4; bases outside the gene matches: 4. CDR3 length: 14 residues. Germline V lookup: CDR1 KGHSH, CDR2 LQKENI. The CDR3 DNA reads as TGTGCCAGCTCACCAAGGGGGACTAGTTACGAGCAGTACTTC. This encodes CASSPRGTSYEQYF.

The rearrangement uses TRBV19 and TRBJ1-2; 11 positions agree with TRBD1. The CDR3 sequence is 16 residues long. V trimming: 7 bases; J trimming: 4 bases; junction bases outside the gene matches: 11. Germline V CDR1 and CDR2: LNHDA, SQIVND (reference sequence). The CDR3 DNA is TGTGCCAGTACCTCAGGACAGGGGGCTTCTTCCTATGGCTACACCTTC. Amino acids: CASTSGQGASSYGYTF.

The chain carries TRBV28 and TRBJ2-7; D unresolved. The germline CDR1 and CDR2 sequences are MDHEN and SYDVKM. V was cut by 7 bases and J by 2 bases, with 21 bases left in between. This CDR3 spans 16 amino acids. CDR3 coding DNA: TGTGCCAGCATTGAGAGTGGGCGACCTCCTCCCTACGAGCAGTACTTC. This encodes CASIESGRPPPYEQYF.

The rearrangement uses TRBV4-1 and TRBJ2-5, with D perhaps being TRBD1 or TRBD2 (5 bases each). CDR1 is MGHRA, CDR2 YSYEKL, per germline. Trimming pared 1 base from V and 5 bases from J, leaving 11 bases between. This CDR3 has 14 residues. The CDR3 coding sequence is TGCGCCAGCAGCCAAGTAAGCAGGGAGGAGACCCAGTACTTC. The encoded protein is CASSQVSREETQYF.

The chain carries TRBV9 and TRBJ2-2; TRBD2 matches 7 bases. CDR3 length: 14 residues. With 5 bases clipped from V and 7 bases from J, the junction kept 8 bases outside the gene matches. Germline CDR1 reads SGDLS; CDR2 reads YYNGEE. CDR3 loop: CASRGREASGELFF. CDR3 in DNA: TGTGCCAGCAGGGGACGGGAGGCAAGCGGGGAGCTGTTTTTT.

This clone was detected once. The chain uses TRBV5-1 and TRBJ2-7, with 12 nucleotides matching TRBD2. Germline V gene lookup returns CDR1 SGHRS and CDR2 YFSETQ. This CDR3 is built from 15 residues. The trim removed 4 bases at V and 3 bases at J, leaving 5 bases unmatched. The DNA for the CDR3 is TGCGCCAGCAGCCAAGGACTAGCGGGGCACTACGAGCAGTACTTC. Translating it yields CASSQGLAGHYEQYF. Using reference TRBV5-1 and TRBJ2-7 for the parts outside the CDR3, the full variable domain is KAGVTQTPRYLIKTRGQQVTLSCSPISGHRSVSWYQQTPGQGLQFLFEYFSETQRNKGNFPGRFSGRQFSNSRSEMNVSTLELGDSALYLCASSQGLAGHYEQYFGPGTRLTVT.

The J gene is TRBJ1-1, the V gene TRBV5-8; unclear D gene. The germline V and J ends were trimmed by 4 bases and 1 base, with 14 bases remaining between them. CDR1 is SGHTS and CDR2 is YDEGEE in the germline V gene. This CDR3 region has 15 residues. CDR3 sequence (DNA): TGTGCCAGCAGCCCCTCTAAATTGGGGAACACTGAAGCTTTCTTT. Translation gives CASSPSKLGNTEAFF.

The chain combines TRBV19 with TRBJ1-2, with no clear D. The V end was cut by 5 bases, the J end by 1 base, with 14 bases between. Germline V gene data show CDR1 as LNHDA and CDR2 as SQIVND (reference sequence). This CDR3 is built from 15 residues. The CDR3 DNA reads as TGTGCCAGTAGTTCAGACGGTACCTTTAACTATGGCTACACCTTC. Its protein is CASSSDGTFNYGYTF. Together with reference TRBV19 and TRBJ1-2, the CDR3 gives the full variable domain: DGGITQSPKYLFRKEGQNVTLSCEQNLNHDAMYWYRQDPGQGLRLIYYSQIVNDFQKGDIAEGYSVSREKKESFPLTVTSAQKNPTAFYLCASSSDGTFNYGYTFGSGTRLTVV.

The rearrangement joins TRBV7-6 to TRBJ2-3; 7 positions agree with TRBD2. The germline gives CDR1 SGHVS, CDR2 FNYEAQ. The CDR3 runs to 19 residues. V shed 1 base, J shed 3 bases, and the junction held 16 bases outside the gene matches. The DNA for the CDR3 is TGTGCCAGCAGCTTAGGGGCCTGGTCCTCTGGCGGGAGAACAGATACGCAGTATTTT. It encodes CASSLGAWSSGGRTDTQYF.

The chain joins TRBV2 to TRBJ1-5; D gene unclear. CDR3 size: 13 residues. CDR1 and CDR2 (germline): SNHLY, FYNNEI. The V gene lost 8 bases and the J gene lost 1 base, with 9 bases spanning the gap. The CDR3 region has the DNA TGTGCCAGCGGTCTGACGAGCAATCAGCCCCAGCATTTT. The encoded protein is CASGLTSNQPQHF.

J is TRBJ2-6 and V is TRBV5-1; 11 positions agree with TRBD1. This CDR3 region has 20 residues. V was clipped by 3 bases and J by 3 bases; unmatched bases: 14. Germline CDR1 and CDR2: SGHRS and YFSETQ. CDR3 nucleotides: TGCGCCAGCAGCTCGGCCGGTCCCGGACAGGGGGCGCATGGGGCCAACGTCCTGACTTTC. Residues: CASSSAGPGQGAHGANVLTF.

Turning to this clone: The identical CDR3 is also encoded by other nucleotide sequences in the sample. The chain combines TRBV28 with TRBJ1-2; D gene uncertain. Trimming shortened V by 3 bases and J by 3 bases, and 8 bases separated the two germline ends. The V gene's germline CDR1 is MDHEN and CDR2 SYDVKM. The CDR3 spans 13 residues. The CDR3: CASSLRTDYGYTF. Here the CDR3 DNA reads TGTGCCAGCAGTTTGAGAACGGACTATGGCTACACCTTC.

The rearrangement uses TRBV28 and TRBJ2-7; no reliable D call. Germline loops: CDR1 MDHEN, CDR2 SYDVKM. The length of the CDR3 is 15 residues. Trimming stripped 2 bases from V and 2 bases from J, with 13 bases between. The CDR3 region has the DNA TGTGCCAGCAGTTTAAAGCCCATGGGGACCTACGAGCAGTACTTC. It codes for CASSLKPMGTYEQYF.

V and J are TRBV19 and TRBJ1-1, with 8 bases identical to TRBD1. Germline trimming cut 7 bases from V and 1 base from J; bases unmatched to any gene: 11. The CDR3 is made up of 16 amino acids. CDR1 and CDR2 from the germline V gene are LNHDA and SQIVND (reference sequence). The CDR3 region is CASIFRVGQGNTEAFF. The CDR3, as DNA: TGTGCCAGTATTTTTCGTGTTGGACAGGGGAACACTGAAGCTTTCTTT. The full variable domain, rest sourced from reference TRBV19 and TRBJ1-1, is DGGITQSPKYLFRKEGQNVTLSCEQNLNHDAMYWYRQDPGQGLRLIYYSQIVNDFQKGDIAEGYSVSREKKESFPLTVTSAQKNPTAFYLCASIFRVGQGNTEAFFGQGTRLTVV.